These 9 T cell receptor beta chains were all obtained from the same sample, sequenced in a study of siplizumab effects on memory and regulatory T cells. Sequenced by immunoSEQ multiplex PCR; TCRdb stores in-frame clones only, minus some. The repertoire holds fewer than 120,000 clones, roughly 92% seen once, with under 1.5% in the top ten. The sample consisted of CD4+ T cells sorted from blood. The receptors come from a human donor in good health.

The chain combines TRBV5-1 with TRBJ1-4, with 9 bases fitting TRBD1. V was pared by 7 bases and J by 5 bases, with 6 bases of the junction left unmatched. The CDR3 totals 14 residues. Germline CDR1 reads SGHRS; CDR2 reads YFSETQ. The CDR3 is CASQVGTGNEKLFF. In nucleotides, the CDR3 is TGCGCCAGCCAAGTGGGGACAGGGAATGAAAAACTGTTTTTT.

J is TRBJ2-3 and V is TRBV11-2; D unclear. V was shortened by 6 bases and J by 1 base, with 14 bases between the two germline ends. The CDR3 length is 15 residues. CDR1 and CDR2 from the germline V gene are SGHAT and FQNNGV. For the CDR3, the DNA is TGTGCCAGCAGTTTCCGCCGGCAAGGCACAGATACGCAGTATTTT. Amino acids: CASSFRRQGTDTQYF.

This clone was recorded a few times. At one of its ends the junction is not consistent with the germline gene, which may arise from a read error. This chain connects TRBV7-7 to TRBJ1-2, with D possibly TRBD1 on 6 matching bases. From germline, CDR1 is SSHAT and CDR2 FNYEAQ (reference sequence). The CDR3 contains 13 residues. CDR3 in amino acids: CASSFTGNYGYTF. In DNA form, the CDR3 reads TGTGCTAGCAGCTTTACAGGGAACTATGGCTACACCTTC.

This chain links TRBV6-5 with TRBJ1-5, with D perhaps matching TRBD1 (5 bases). CDR1 is MNHEY, CDR2 SVGAGI, per germline. Deletions cut 7 bases from V and 7 bases from J, with 17 bases between. The CDR3 contains 14 residues. The CDR3 loop is CASIPHYGGQPQHF. CDR3 DNA: TGTGCCAGCATTCCCCACTACGGGGGACAGCCCCAGCATTTT.

The chain is built from TRBV20-1 and TRBJ2-5; D is perhaps TRBD1 (6 bases). Germline-derived CDR1 and CDR2 are DFQATT and SNEGSKA (reference sequence). V lost 6 bases and J lost 4, with 9 bases in between. This CDR3 contains 11 residues. The CDR3 region has the DNA TGCAGTGCGCCGACAGGAGAGACCCAGTACTTC. It encodes CSAPTGETQYF.

This chain links TRBV5-6 with TRBJ1-5, with D tentatively TRBD1 (5 bases). The CDR3 runs 15 residues. The V end was cut by 1 base, the J end by 5 bases, with 13 bases between. Germline V gene sequence: CDR1 SGHDT, CDR2 YYEEEE. CDR3 amino acids: CASSLFGQDYQPQHF. CDR3 in DNA: TGTGCCAGCAGCTTGTTCGGACAAGACTATCAGCCCCAGCATTTT.

The CDR3 DNA sequence: TGCGCCAGCAGCTGGAAGGGACAGGGCAGCACCGGGGAGCTGTTTTTT. Its translation: CASSWKGQGSTGELFF. V is TRBV5-1 and J is TRBJ2-2; TRBD1 matches 9 bases. The CDR3 has 16 residues. The J segment lost 4 bases and the V segment lost 3 bases, leaving 7 bases of the junction unmatched. Germline V lookup: CDR1 SGHRS, CDR2 YFSETQ.

The V gene is TRBV4-1, the J gene TRBJ2-2; TRBD2 matches 9 bases. Germline lookup yields CDR1 MGHRA and CDR2 YSYEKL. The J segment lost 4 bases and the V segment lost 7 bases, leaving 7 bases of the junction unmatched. This CDR3 has 15 residues. The CDR3 nucleotides read TGCGCCAGCAAGTTAGCGGGGGTCGGCACCGGGGAGCTGTTTTTT. It codes for CASKLAGVGTGELFF.

The V gene is TRBV5-8, the J gene TRBJ2-3; D unclear. The V gene's germline CDR1 is SGHTS and CDR2 YDEGEE. V dropped 6 bases and J dropped 0 bases, with 17 bases sitting between them. The CDR3 contains 16 residues. As DNA, the CDR3 is TGTGCCAGCACCTTCGGAGTAGATTCTAGCACAGATACGCAGTATTTT. It encodes CASTFGVDSSTDTQYF.